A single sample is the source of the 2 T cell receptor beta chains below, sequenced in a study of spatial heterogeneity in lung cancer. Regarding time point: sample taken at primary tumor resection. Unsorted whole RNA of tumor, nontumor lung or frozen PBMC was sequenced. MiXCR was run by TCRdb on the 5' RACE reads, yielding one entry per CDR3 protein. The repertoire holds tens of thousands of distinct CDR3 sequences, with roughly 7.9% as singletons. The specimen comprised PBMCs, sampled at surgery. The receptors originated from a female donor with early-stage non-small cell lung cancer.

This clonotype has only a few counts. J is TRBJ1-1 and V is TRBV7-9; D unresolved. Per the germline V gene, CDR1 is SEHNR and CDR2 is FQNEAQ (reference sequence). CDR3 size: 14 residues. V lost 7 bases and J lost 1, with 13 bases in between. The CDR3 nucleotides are TGTGCCAGCATGTCCGGCATCCCGAACACTGAAGCTTTCTTT. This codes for CASMSGIPNTEAFF. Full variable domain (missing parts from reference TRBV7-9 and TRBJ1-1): DTGVSQNPRHKITKRGQNVTFRCDPISEHNRLYWYRQTLGQGPEFLTYFQNEAQLEKSRLLSDRFSAERPKGSFSTLEIQRTEQGDSAMYLCASMSGIPNTEAFFGQGTRLTVV.

The CDR3 protein is CASSLTDSNQPQHF. The DNA of the CDR3 is TGTGCCAGCAGTTTAACGGACAGCAATCAGCCCCAGCATTTT. The J gene is TRBJ1-5, the V gene TRBV12-3 or TRBV12-4, with D hard to call. This CDR3 has 14 amino acids. The germline V and J ends were trimmed by 2 bases and 1 base, with 6 bases remaining between them.